This T cell receptor beta chain was recorded in a study of blood T cell repertoires in COVID-19. Across the whole study: Acute-phase and convalescent COVID-19 samples originated in the United States, Italy and Spain.

After removal of 6 bases from V and 5 bases from J, the junction contained 13 bases not matched to a gene. CDR1 and CDR2 (germline): MDHEN, SYDVKM. CDR3 length: 16 residues. Patients at the Seattle site were enrolled during active infection and followed longitudinally. Method: immunoSEQ multiplex PCR; TCRdb's copy keeps in-frame clones and lacks some. The data show about 350,000 clones, with more than 70% seen just once and 3% to 4% held by the top ten. The sequencing input was peripheral blood. This chain uses TRBV28 with TRBJ2-1; 7 nucleotides align to TRBD1. The receptor was isolated from a woman between 55 and 75 years old with COVID-19, enrolled during active disease. The CDR3 is CASRPTGTAAHNEQFF. Here the CDR3 DNA reads TGTGCCAGCAGACCCACCGGGACAGCTGCCCACAATGAGCAGTTCTTC. Based on the CDR3 plus reference TRBV28 and TRBJ2-1, the full variable domain is DVKVTQSSRYLVKRTGEKVFLECVQDMDHENMFWYRQDPGLGLRLIYFSYDVKMKEKGDIPEGYSVSREKKERFSLILESASTNQTSMYLCASRPTGTAAHNEQFFGPGTRLTVL.